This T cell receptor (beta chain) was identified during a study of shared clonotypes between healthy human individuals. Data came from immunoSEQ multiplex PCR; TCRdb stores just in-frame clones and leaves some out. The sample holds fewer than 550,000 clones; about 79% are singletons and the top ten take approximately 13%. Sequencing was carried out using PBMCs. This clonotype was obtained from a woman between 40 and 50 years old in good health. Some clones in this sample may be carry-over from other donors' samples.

The CDR3 DNA reads as TGCGCCAGCAGCCACCGCACAGGGGATCGCGGCTACACCTTC. Translated: CASSHRTGDRGYTF. The chain recombines TRBV4-1 with TRBJ1-2, with 7 bases aligning to TRBD1. J was trimmed by 8 bases and V by 3 bases; bases with no gene match: 9. Germline V gene sequence: CDR1 MGHRA, CDR2 YSYEKL. This CDR3 has 14 residues.